The 25 T cell receptor beta chains below were found in one sample sequenced in a study of beta chain features in type 1 diabetes (dated by TCRdb to 2016 to 2019). Library creation used the immunoSEQ multiplex PCR assay. The High Capacity cDNA Reverse Transcription Kit was used to reverse transcribe all of the isolated RNA, meaning that expressed TCRB transcripts were what got sequenced. TCRdb stores this immuneACCESS table with in-frame sequences only. Part of the clones is absent; in the studies checked, under half of the shortfall reflects unresolved V genes, and no reason is known for the rest. The sample table contains 350,000 to 450,000 clones; only one count was recorded for roughly 15% of them. Of the sample, around 0.02% falls within the top ten clones. Sequences were obtained from naive CD4+ T cells from blood. This sample's cell subset or site label indicates: true naive CD4+ T cells. The receptors derive from a woman in her late teens or twenties in good health.

This clone was picked up a small number of times. The chain recombines TRBV10-3 with TRBJ2-3, with D possibly TRBD2 on 6 matching bases. Germline V gene data show CDR1 as ENHRY and CDR2 as SYGVKD. The CDR3 has 14 amino acids. The V end lost 4 bases, the J end lost 5 bases, and 13 bases lay between the germline ends. CDR3 DNA: TGTGCCATCAGTGGAGGGGACTGGGGAGATACGCAGTATTTT. This translates into CAISGGDWGDTQYF.

CDR3 sequence reads: CASSPPGTTGQPQHF. The CDR3, as DNA: TGTGCCAGCTCTCCGCCCGGAACAACAGGTCAGCCCCAGCATTTT. The chain uses TRBV18 and TRBJ1-5, with D perhaps matching TRBD1 (5 bases). The CDR3 contains 15 residues. With 6 bases removed from V and 6 bases from J, the gap between germline ends came to 18 bases. CDR1 is KGHSH and CDR2 is LQKENI in the germline V gene.

This clone came up a few times. The V gene is TRBV7-2, the J gene TRBJ2-7; 8 bases map to TRBD1. Per the germline V gene, CDR1 is SGHTA and CDR2 is FQGNSA. The CDR3 is made up of 15 amino acids. The trim removed 1 base at V and 4 bases at J, leaving 6 bases unmatched. CDR3: CASSLDGQGIYEQYF. The CDR3 nucleotides read TGTGCCAGCAGCTTAGATGGACAGGGCATTTACGAGCAGTACTTC.

There are a few counts of this clone. The V call is TRBV11-2, the J call TRBJ1-1, with 7 bases matching TRBD1. The CDR3 has 15 amino acids. Losses at the gene ends were 3 bases for V and 0 bases for J; bases not matched to a gene: 4. Germline CDR1 and CDR2: SGHAT and FQNNGV. The CDR3 sequence is CASSFRTGLNTEAFF. Written as DNA, the CDR3 is TGTGCCAGCAGCTTTCGGACAGGATTGAACACTGAAGCTTTCTTT. Combining the CDR3 with reference TRBV11-2 and TRBJ1-1 gives the whole variable domain EAGVAQSPRYKIIEKRQSVAFWCNPISGHATLYWYQQILGQGPKLLIQFQNNGVVDDSQLPKDRFSAERLKGVDSTLKIQPAKLEDSAVYLCASSFRTGLNTEAFFGQGTRLTVV.

This chain connects TRBV18 to TRBJ2-1, with 12 bases that match TRBD2. V shed 3 bases and J 7 bases; nucleotides not matched to a gene: 4. The CDR3 has 15 residues. Germline CDR1 is KGHSH and CDR2 is LQKENI. CDR3: CASSPRLAGENEQFF. The CDR3 nucleotides read TGTGCCAGCTCACCCCGACTAGCGGGAGAAAATGAGCAGTTCTTC.

On this clone: Other DNA sequences in the sample encode the same CDR3. The rearrangement links TRBV30 to TRBJ1-5, with D uncertain. The germline CDR1 and CDR2 sequences are GTSNPN and SVGIG (reference sequence). V was pared by 1 base and J by 2 bases, with 6 bases between. CDR3 length equals 13 residues. CDR3 coding DNA: TGTGCCTGGAGTGGTACGGGCAATCAGCCCCAGCATTTT. Translation: CAWSGTGNQPQHF.

The CDR3 here is CASSQGGTGETEAFF. DNA of the CDR3: TGTGCCAGCAGCCAAGGAGGGACAGGGGAAACTGAAGCTTTCTTT. The chain combines TRBV4-2 with TRBJ1-1, with 10 bases aligning to TRBD1. Germline values: CDR1 LGHNA, CDR2 YNFKEQ. CDR3 size: 15 residues. The V gene end was trimmed by 1 base and the J gene end by 5 bases; junction bases not matched to a gene: 4.

The chain recombines TRBV28 with TRBJ2-5; TRBD1 agrees at 8 bases. V lost 6 bases to trimming and J lost 5 bases; unmatched junction nucleotides: 8. There are 14 residues in the CDR3. Germline V lookup: CDR1 MDHEN, CDR2 SYDVKM. CDR3 sequence (DNA): TGTGCCAGCAGCTACAGGGGGAATCGGGAGACCCAGTACTTC. This encodes CASSYRGNRETQYF.

This clone was observed a handful of times. This chain links TRBV7-2 with TRBJ2-1; TRBD1 agrees at 8 bases. The J segment lost 6 bases and the V segment lost 1 base, leaving 8 bases of the junction unmatched. The CDR3 has 16 residues. In germline, CDR1 is SGHTA, CDR2 FQGNSA. The CDR3 sequence: CASSLEARTGSNEQFF. CDR3 nucleotide sequence: TGTGCCAGCAGCTTAGAGGCCAGGACAGGGTCCAATGAGCAGTTCTTC.

This clone came up a few times. The chain joins TRBV7-9 to TRBJ2-5; D unclear. The germline V gene has CDR1 SEHNR and CDR2 FQNEAQ (reference sequence). The V and J ends lost 5 bases and 0 bases respectively, with 10 bases between them. There are 14 residues in the CDR3. In DNA form, the CDR3 reads TGTGCCAGCAGCCTCCTCCGGGACCAAGAGACCCAGTACTTC. Protein sequence: CASSLLRDQETQYF.

The chain is built from TRBV30 and TRBJ1-2, with 9 bases lining up with TRBD1. The CDR3 is 13 residues long. The V and J ends lost 0 bases and 8 bases, in that order; junction bases with no gene match: 4. The germline V gene has CDR1 GTSNPN and CDR2 SVGIG (reference sequence). The CDR3: CAWSVNRGQGYTF. As DNA, the CDR3 is TGTGCCTGGAGTGTAAACAGGGGGCAGGGCTACACCTTC.

In its sample, this clone was seen a few times. The chain recombines TRBV4-2 with TRBJ2-2, with TRBD1 matching over 9 bases. Germline CDR1 reads LGHNA; CDR2 reads YNFKEQ. There are 16 residues in the CDR3. V trimming: 2 bases; J trimming: 6 bases; junction bases outside the gene matches: 7. The CDR3 protein is CASSQSPGQGAGELFF. DNA of the CDR3: TGTGCCAGCAGCCAATCCCCGGGACAGGGAGCCGGGGAGCTGTTTTTT.

J is TRBJ1-1 and V is TRBV30; tentative D call: TRBD1 (5 bases). Germline CDR1 is GTSNPN and CDR2 is SVGIG (reference sequence). V was shortened by 8 bases and J by 5 bases, with 15 bases between the two germline ends. The CDR3 is 12 amino acids. CDR3 sequence: CATEGTVTEAFF. Here the CDR3 DNA reads TGTGCCACGGAGGGGACCGTGACTGAAGCTTTCTTT.

This clone came up a few times. The rearrangement links TRBV5-1 to TRBJ2-5; tentatively, D is TRBD1 (6 bases). The germline gives CDR1 SGHRS, CDR2 YFSETQ. The CDR3 sequence is 14 residues long. V lost 2 bases and J lost 0, with 8 bases in between. The CDR3 sequence is CASSFGQYQETQYF. The DNA for the CDR3 is TGCGCCAGCAGCTTCGGACAGTACCAAGAGACCCAGTACTTC. The whole variable domain, remainder taken from reference TRBV5-1 and TRBJ2-5, is KAGVTQTPRYLIKTRGQQVTLSCSPISGHRSVSWYQQTPGQGLQFLFEYFSETQRNKGNFPGRFSGRQFSNSRSEMNVSTLELGDSALYLCASSFGQYQETQYFGPGTRLLVL.

This chain links TRBV4-2 with TRBJ2-5; TRBD2 aligns across 12 bases. The length of the CDR3 is 15 residues. Germline V gene lookup returns CDR1 LGHNA and CDR2 YNFKEQ. The ends lost 4 bases at V and 5 bases at J; junction bases unmatched: 5. The CDR3 nucleotides read TGTGCCAGCAGCCGTACGACTAGCGGGAGTGAGACCCAGTACTTC. Its translation: CASSRTTSGSETQYF.

The chain has TRBV2 and TRBJ2-3, with D possibly being TRBD1 (5 bases). CDR1 and CDR2 from the germline V gene are SNHLY and FYNNEI. The CDR3 totals 12 residues. The germline V and J ends were trimmed by 7 bases and 2 bases, with 7 bases remaining between them. The CDR3 reads CASKTVTDTQYF. CDR3 in DNA: TGTGCCAGCAAGACAGTCACAGATACGCAGTATTTT.

This clone occurred a few times. This chain uses TRBV30 with TRBJ2-1, with 8 positions matching TRBD2. Germline assignment: CDR1 GTSNPN and CDR2 SVGIG (reference sequence). Trimming at V came to 6 bases and at J to 2 bases, leaving 12 bases not matched to a gene. The CDR3 runs 16 residues. This chain's CDR3 is CACRGPGGGPYNEQFF. The CDR3 coding sequence is TGTGCCTGCCGGGGTCCGGGAGGGGGACCCTACAATGAGCAGTTCTTC.

This clone was picked up a small number of times. The rearrangement links TRBV5-1 to TRBJ2-7, with 7 bases identical to TRBD2. The CDR3 has 15 residues. Germline loops: CDR1 SGHRS, CDR2 YFSETQ. V lost 3 bases to trimming and J lost 4 bases; unmatched junction nucleotides: 10. CDR3 nucleotides: TGCGCCAGCAGCTGGAGGGGAGGGGAAGGTTACGAGCAGTACTTC. Amino acids: CASSWRGGEGYEQYF.

This rearrangement joins TRBV28 to TRBJ1-4; D unresolved. Between the trimmed V and J ends, which lost 7 bases and 7 bases, there was a span of 10 bases. CDR3 length: 12 residues. Germline V gene data show CDR1 as MDHEN and CDR2 as SYDVKM. The CDR3 sequence is CASKEMSEKLFF. CDR3 in DNA: TGTGCCAGCAAGGAGATGAGTGAAAAACTGTTTTTT.

The rearrangement joins TRBV18 to TRBJ2-1, with TRBD2 matching over 7 bases. CDR1 is KGHSH, CDR2 LQKENI, per germline. V shed 5 bases and J 0 bases; nucleotides not matched to a gene: 4. The CDR3 has 15 residues. The CDR3 spells CASSLREASYNEQFF. The CDR3 DNA reads as TGTGCCAGCTCATTACGGGAGGCCTCCTACAATGAGCAGTTCTTC.

In this sample, this clone turned up a few times. The chain joins TRBV2 to TRBJ2-3; perhaps TRBD2 as D (5 bases). Trimming took 4 bases from V and 6 from J, leaving 8 bases between them. This CDR3 is 12 amino acids long. The germline gives CDR1 SNHLY, CDR2 FYNNEI. CDR3 sequence reads: CASSGTSDTQYF. The CDR3, as DNA: TGTGCCAGCAGTGGGACTTCGGATACGCAGTATTTT. The full variable domain, completed using reference TRBV2 and TRBJ2-3, is EPEVTQTPSHQVTQMGQEVILRCVPISNHLYFYWYRQILGQKVEFLVSFYNNEISEKSEIFDDQFSVERPDGSNFTLKIRSTKLEDSAMYFCASSGTSDTQYFGPGTRLTVL.

The chain uses TRBV29-1 and TRBJ2-7; a possible D gene is TRBD1 (6 bases). Germline CDR1 reads SQVTM; CDR2 reads ANQGSEA. The CDR3 extends over 12 amino acids. V was clipped by 6 bases and J by 6 bases, with 15 bases between them. The CDR3 nucleotides are TGCAGCGTCGCCGTACAGGGTTTCGAGCAGTACTTC. Translated, it gives CSVAVQGFEQYF.

The chain's CDR3 is CASSQGLAGGYEQYF. CDR3 in DNA: TGTGCCAGCAGCCAGGGGCTAGCGGGAGGGTACGAGCAGTACTTC. The chain has TRBV28 and TRBJ2-7; TRBD2 aligns across 12 bases. Per the germline V gene, CDR1 is MDHEN and CDR2 is SYDVKM. V lost 6 bases and J lost 4; bases outside the gene matches: 7. This CDR3 is built from 15 residues.

The V gene is TRBV15, the J gene TRBJ1-3; tentative D call: TRBD1 (6 bases). V was pared by 3 bases and J by 0 bases, with 12 bases between. This CDR3 comprises 16 residues. The V gene's germline CDR1 is LNHNV and CDR2 YYDKDF (reference sequence). The CDR3 region is CATSRGTGSSGNTIYF. DNA for the CDR3: TGTGCCACCAGCAGGGGAACAGGGAGCTCTGGAAACACCATATATTTT.

The chain joins TRBV5-1 to TRBJ2-7, with 8 bases identical to TRBD1. This CDR3 has 14 residues. CDR1 and CDR2 (germline): SGHRS, YFSETQ. V shed 7 bases and J 5 bases; nucleotides not matched to a gene: 11. CDR3 loop: CASYPGDRGNEQYF. Here the CDR3 DNA reads TGCGCCAGCTACCCTGGAGACAGGGGCAACGAGCAGTACTTC.